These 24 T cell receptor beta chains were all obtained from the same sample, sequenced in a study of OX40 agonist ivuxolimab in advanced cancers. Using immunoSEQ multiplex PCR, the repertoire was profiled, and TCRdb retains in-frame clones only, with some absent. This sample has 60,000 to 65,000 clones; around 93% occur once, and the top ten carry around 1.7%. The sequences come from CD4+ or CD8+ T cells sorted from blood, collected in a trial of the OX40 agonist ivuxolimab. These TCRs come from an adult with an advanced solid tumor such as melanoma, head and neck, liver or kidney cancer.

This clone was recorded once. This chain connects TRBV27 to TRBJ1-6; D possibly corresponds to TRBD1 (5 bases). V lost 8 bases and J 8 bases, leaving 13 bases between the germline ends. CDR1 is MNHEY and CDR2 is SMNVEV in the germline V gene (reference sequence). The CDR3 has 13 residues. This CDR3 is CASAIRGDSPLHF. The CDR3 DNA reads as TGTGCCAGCGCGATCCGGGGGGATTCACCCCTCCACTTT.

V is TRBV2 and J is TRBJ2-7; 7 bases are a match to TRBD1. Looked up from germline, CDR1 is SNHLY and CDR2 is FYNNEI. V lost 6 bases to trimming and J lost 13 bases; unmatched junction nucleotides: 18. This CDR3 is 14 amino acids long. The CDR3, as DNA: TGTGCCAGCAGCCTCGATTGGCAAGGGGGCTTAGGATACTTC. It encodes CASSLDWQGGLGYF.

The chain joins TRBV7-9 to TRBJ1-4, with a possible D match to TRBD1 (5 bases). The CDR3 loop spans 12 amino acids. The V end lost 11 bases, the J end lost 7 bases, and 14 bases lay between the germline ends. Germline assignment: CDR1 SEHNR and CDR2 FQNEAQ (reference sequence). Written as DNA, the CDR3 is TGTGCCCACGGGGACGTTGGTGAAAAACTGTTTTTT. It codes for CAHGDVGEKLFF.

CDR3 in DNA: TGTGCCAGCAGCCTCAATGGTGGTCTCCGGGACGAGCAGTACTTC. Translated: CASSLNGGLRDEQYF. The rearrangement joins TRBV7-2 to TRBJ2-7; D remains ambiguous. V was trimmed by 5 bases and J by 5 bases, leaving 19 bases between them. Looked up from germline, CDR1 is SGHTA and CDR2 is FQGNSA. The CDR3 is 15 amino acids. Combining the CDR3 with reference TRBV7-2 and TRBJ2-7 gives the whole variable domain GAGVSQSPSNKVTEKGKDVELRCDPISGHTALYWYRQSLGQGLEFLIYFQGNSAPDKSGLPSDRFSAERTGGSVSTLTIQRTQQEDSAVYLCASSLNGGLRDEQYFGPGTRLTVT.

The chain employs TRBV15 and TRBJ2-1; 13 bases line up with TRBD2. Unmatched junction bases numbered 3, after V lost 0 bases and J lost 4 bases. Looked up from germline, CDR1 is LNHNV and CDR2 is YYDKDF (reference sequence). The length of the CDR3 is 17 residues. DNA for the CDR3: TGTGCCACCAGCAGAGATCGGACTAGCGGGAGTTACAATGAGCAGTTCTTC. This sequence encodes CATSRDRTSGSYNEQFF.

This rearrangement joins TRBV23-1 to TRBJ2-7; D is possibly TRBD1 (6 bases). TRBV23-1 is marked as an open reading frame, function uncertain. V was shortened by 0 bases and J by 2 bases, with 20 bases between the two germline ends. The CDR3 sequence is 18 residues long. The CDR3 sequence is CASSQSGVGDPGAYEQYF. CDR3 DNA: TGCGCCAGCAGTCAATCAGGAGTGGGGGATCCAGGGGCCTACGAGCAGTACTTC.

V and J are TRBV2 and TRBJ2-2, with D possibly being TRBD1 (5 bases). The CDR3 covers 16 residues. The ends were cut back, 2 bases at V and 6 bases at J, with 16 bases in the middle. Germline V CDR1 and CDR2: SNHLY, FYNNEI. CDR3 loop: CASSESPGNPPGELFF. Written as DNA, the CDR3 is TGTGCCAGCAGTGAAAGCCCAGGGAACCCTCCCGGGGAGCTGTTTTTT.

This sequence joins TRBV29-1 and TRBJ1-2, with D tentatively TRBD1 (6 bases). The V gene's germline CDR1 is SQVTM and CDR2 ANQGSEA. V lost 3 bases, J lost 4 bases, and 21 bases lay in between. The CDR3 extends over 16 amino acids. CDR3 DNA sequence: TGCAGCGTTGAGTCCCTGCCGGGGGCAGCGGTCTATGGCTACACCTTC. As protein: CSVESLPGAAVYGYTF.

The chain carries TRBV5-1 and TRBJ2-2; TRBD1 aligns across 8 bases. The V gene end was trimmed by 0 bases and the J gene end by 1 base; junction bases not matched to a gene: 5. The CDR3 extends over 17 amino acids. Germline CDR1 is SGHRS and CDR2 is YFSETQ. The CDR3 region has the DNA TGCGCCAGCAGCTTGGACCCCGGGACAGGGAACACCGGGGAGCTGTTTTTT. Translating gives CASSLDPGTGNTGELFF.

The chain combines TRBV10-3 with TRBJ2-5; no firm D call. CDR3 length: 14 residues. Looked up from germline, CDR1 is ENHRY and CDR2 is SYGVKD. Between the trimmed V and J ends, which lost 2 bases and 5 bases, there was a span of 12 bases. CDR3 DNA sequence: TGTGCCATCAGTGAGGGCTTCGGTCCCGAGACCCAGTACTTC. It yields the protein CAISEGFGPETQYF.

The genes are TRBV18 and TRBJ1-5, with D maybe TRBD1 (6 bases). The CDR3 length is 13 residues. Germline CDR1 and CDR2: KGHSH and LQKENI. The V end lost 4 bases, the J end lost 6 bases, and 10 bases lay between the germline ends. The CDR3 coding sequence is TGTGCCAGCTCACTCGTAGGGGGTCAGCCCCAGCATTTT. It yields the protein CASSLVGGQPQHF.

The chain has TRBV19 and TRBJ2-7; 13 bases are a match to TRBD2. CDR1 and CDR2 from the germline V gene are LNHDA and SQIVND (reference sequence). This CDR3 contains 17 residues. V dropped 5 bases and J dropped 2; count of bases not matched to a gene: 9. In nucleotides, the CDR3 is TGTGCCAGTAGTCAATTTCTGGGACTAGCGGGGACCTACGAGCAGTACTTC. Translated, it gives CASSQFLGLAGTYEQYF.

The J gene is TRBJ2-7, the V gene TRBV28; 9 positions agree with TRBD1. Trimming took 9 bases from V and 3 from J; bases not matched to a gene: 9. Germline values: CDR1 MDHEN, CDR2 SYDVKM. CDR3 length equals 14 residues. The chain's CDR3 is CASTGTGSYYEQYF. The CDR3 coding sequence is TGTGCCAGTACCGGGACAGGGAGTTACTACGAGCAGTACTTC.

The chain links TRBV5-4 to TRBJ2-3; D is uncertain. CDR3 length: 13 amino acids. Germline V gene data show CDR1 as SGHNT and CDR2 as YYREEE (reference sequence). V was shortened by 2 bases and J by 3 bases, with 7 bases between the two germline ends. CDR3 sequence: CASSLQTTDTQYF. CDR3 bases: TGTGCCAGCAGCTTACAGACGACAGATACGCAGTATTTT. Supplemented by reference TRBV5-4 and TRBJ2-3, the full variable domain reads ETGVTQSPTHLIKTRGQQVTLRCSSQSGHNTVSWYQQALGQGPQFIFQYYREEENGRGNFPPRFSGLQFPNYSSELNVNALELDDSALYLCASSLQTTDTQYFGPGTRLTVL.

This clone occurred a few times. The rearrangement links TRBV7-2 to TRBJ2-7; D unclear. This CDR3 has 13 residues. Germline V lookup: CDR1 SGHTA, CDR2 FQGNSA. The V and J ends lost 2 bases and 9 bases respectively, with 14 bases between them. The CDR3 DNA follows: TGTGCCAGCAGCTTATCCGTACGCGCCGGGCAGTACTTC. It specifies CASSLSVRAGQYF.

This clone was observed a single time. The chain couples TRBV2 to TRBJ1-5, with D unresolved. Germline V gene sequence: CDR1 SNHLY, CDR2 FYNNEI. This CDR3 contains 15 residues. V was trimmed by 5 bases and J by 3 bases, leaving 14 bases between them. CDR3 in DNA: TGTGCCAGCAGTCCCCAAGGGAGCAACAATCAGCCCCAGCATTTT. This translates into CASSPQGSNNQPQHF.

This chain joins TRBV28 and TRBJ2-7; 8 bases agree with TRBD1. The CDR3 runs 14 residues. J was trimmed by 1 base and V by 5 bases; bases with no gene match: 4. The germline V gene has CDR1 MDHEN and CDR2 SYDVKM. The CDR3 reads CASSRTGFSYEQYF. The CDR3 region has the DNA TGTGCCAGCAGTCGGACAGGGTTTTCCTACGAGCAGTACTTC.

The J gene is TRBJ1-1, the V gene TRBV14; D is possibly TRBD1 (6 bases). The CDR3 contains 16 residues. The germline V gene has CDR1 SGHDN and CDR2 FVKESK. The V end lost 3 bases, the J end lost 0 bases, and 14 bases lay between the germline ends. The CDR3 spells CASSQLGQPVNTEAFF. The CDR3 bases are TGTGCCAGCAGCCAGCTTGGACAGCCAGTGAACACTGAAGCTTTCTTT.

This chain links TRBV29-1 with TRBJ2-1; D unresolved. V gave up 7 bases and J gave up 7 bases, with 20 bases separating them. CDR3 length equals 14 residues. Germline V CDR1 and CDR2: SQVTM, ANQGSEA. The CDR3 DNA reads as TGCAGCGCCGCCTTGCTTGCATCCCGTAATGAGCAGTTCTTC. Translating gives CSAALLASRNEQFF.

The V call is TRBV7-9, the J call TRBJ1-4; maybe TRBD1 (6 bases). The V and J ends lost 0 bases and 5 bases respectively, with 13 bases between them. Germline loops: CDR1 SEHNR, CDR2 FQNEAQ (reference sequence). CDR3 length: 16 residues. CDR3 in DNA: TGTGCCAGCAGCTTAGCTGGACAGCCAAGAAATGAAAAACTGTTTTTT. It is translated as CASSLAGQPRNEKLFF.

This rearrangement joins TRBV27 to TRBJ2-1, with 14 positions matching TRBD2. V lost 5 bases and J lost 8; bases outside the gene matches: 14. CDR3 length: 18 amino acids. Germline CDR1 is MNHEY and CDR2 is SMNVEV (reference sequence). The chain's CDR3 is CASSQGLAGDAGVDEQFF. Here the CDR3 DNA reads TGTGCCAGCAGTCAGGGACTAGCGGGAGACGCGGGTGTGGATGAGCAGTTCTTC.

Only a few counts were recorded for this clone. In nucleotides, the CDR3 is TGTGCCAGCAGCTTTCCCGACAGGGAGCAGTACTTC. Amino acid sequence: CASSFPDREQYF. This chain joins TRBV11-2 and TRBJ2-7, with D perhaps TRBD1 (6 bases). Germline V gene sequence: CDR1 SGHAT, CDR2 FQNNGV. V was trimmed by 3 bases and J by 7 bases, leaving 10 bases between them. The CDR3 has 12 residues. Combining the CDR3 with reference TRBV11-2 and TRBJ2-7 gives the whole variable domain EAGVAQSPRYKIIEKRQSVAFWCNPISGHATLYWYQQILGQGPKLLIQFQNNGVVDDSQLPKDRFSAERLKGVDSTLKIQPAKLEDSAVYLCASSFPDREQYFGPGTRLTVT.

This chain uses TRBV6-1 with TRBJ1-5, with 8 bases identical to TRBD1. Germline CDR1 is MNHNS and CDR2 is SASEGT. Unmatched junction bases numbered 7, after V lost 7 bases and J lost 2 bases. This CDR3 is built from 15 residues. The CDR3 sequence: CASTATGGGNQPQHF. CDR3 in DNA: TGTGCCAGCACCGCCACAGGGGGAGGCAATCAGCCCCAGCATTTT.

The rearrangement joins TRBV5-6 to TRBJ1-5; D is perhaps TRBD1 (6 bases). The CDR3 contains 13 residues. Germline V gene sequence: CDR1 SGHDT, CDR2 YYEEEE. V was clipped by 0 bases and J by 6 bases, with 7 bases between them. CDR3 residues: CASSLDRAQPQHF. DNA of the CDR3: TGTGCCAGCAGCTTGGACAGGGCTCAGCCCCAGCATTTT.